This T cell receptor beta chain is drawn from a study of blood T cell repertoires in COVID-19. As for the study in general: The study drew acute and convalescent COVID-19 samples from the United States, Italy and Spain. Sources were T cells, B-cell-depleted T cells, or PBMCs; the material itself was cDNA or gDNA.

As originally analysed: Amplified reference gene primers provided the basis for estimating nucleated cell counts. Data came from immunoSEQ multiplex PCR; TCRdb stores just in-frame clones and leaves some out. Clonal size and the V and J genes are those of that table, whereas D and trimming came from the DNA. The sample lists fewer than 150,000 clones; 60% to 85% were seen once. Trimming at V came to 4 bases and at J to 9 bases, leaving 6 bases not matched to a gene. The CDR3 consists of 14 residues. From germline, CDR1 is SGHRS and CDR2 YFSETQ. Input material: peripheral blood. This TCR was sampled from an elderly man with acute or convalescent COVID-19. The chain uses TRBV5-1 and TRBJ2-1; 11 bases map to TRBD1. The CDR3 here is CASSGGQGGGEQFF. The CDR3 coding sequence is TGCGCCAGCAGCGGGGGACAGGGGGGCGGTGAGCAGTTCTTC.